This T cell receptor (beta chain) was identified during a study of blood T cell repertoires in COVID-19. Trimming took 2 bases from V and 3 from J, leaving 10 bases between them. The CDR3 spans 14 residues. Germline V gene sequence: CDR1 MDHEN, CDR2 SYDVKM. The protocol was immunoSEQ multiplex PCR, while the TCRdb copy is restricted to in-frame clones and leaves out a portion. The data contain approximately 200,000 clones, 80% to 90% of them singletons. The sequence was collected from a young man with acute COVID-19. Sequencing input: PBMCs or T cells enriched from blood (not recorded which). The chain has TRBV28 and TRBJ1-1, with a tentative D call TRBD1 (6 bases). The CDR3 here is CASSLQGWYTEAFF. The CDR3 nucleotides read TGTGCCAGCAGTTTACAGGGGTGGTACACTGAAGCTTTCTTT. Complete variable domain (other parts from reference TRBV28 and TRBJ1-1): DVKVTQSSRYLVKRTGEKVFLECVQDMDHENMFWYRQDPGLGLRLIYFSYDVKMKEKGDIPEGYSVSREKKERFSLILESASTNQTSMYLCASSLQGWYTEAFFGQGTRLTVV.